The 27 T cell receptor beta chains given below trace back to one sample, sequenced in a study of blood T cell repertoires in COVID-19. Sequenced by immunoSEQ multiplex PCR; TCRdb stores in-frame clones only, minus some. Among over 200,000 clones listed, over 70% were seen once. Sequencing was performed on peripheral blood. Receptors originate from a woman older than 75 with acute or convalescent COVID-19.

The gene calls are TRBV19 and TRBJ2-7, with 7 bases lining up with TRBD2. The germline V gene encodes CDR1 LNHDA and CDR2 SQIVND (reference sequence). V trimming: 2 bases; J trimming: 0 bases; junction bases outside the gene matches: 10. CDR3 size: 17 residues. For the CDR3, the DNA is TGTGCCAGTAGTATAAGTGGGGGGGAAACGTACTCCTACGAGCAGTACTTC. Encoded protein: CASSISGGETYSYEQYF.

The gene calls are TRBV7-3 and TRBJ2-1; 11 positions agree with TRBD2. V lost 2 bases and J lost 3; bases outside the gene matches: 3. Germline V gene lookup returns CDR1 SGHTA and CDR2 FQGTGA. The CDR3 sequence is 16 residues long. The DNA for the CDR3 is TGTGCCAGCAGCTTAGCTAGCGGGGGGCTCTACAATGAGCAGTTCTTC. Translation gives CASSLASGGLYNEQFF.

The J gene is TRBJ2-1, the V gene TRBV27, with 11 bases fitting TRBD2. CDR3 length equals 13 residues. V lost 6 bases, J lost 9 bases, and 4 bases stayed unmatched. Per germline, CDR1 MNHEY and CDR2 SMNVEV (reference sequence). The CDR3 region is CASRSSGGTEQFF. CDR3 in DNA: TGTGCCAGCAGATCTAGCGGGGGGACTGAGCAGTTCTTC.

CDR3 nucleotides: TGTGCCAGTAGTACCCGGGGGGGCAGAAACTACGAGCAGTACTTC. Translated, it gives CASSTRGGRNYEQYF. This chain connects TRBV19 to TRBJ2-7; 8 bases align to TRBD2. CDR3 length equals 15 residues. J was trimmed by 3 bases and V by 4 bases; bases with no gene match: 8. Germline loops: CDR1 LNHDA, CDR2 SQIVND (reference sequence).

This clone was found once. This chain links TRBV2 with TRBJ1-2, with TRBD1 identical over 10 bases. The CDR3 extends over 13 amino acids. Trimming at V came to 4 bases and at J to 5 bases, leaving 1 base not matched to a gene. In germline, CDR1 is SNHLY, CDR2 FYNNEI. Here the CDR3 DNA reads TGTGCCAGCAGTGGGACAGGGGGGTATGGCTACACCTTC. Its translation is CASSGTGGYGYTF.

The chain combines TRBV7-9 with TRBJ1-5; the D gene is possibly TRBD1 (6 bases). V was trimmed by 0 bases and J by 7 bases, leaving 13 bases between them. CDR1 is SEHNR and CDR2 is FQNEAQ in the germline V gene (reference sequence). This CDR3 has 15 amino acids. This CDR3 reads CASSLARGPGQPQHF. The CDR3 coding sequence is TGTGCCAGCAGCTTAGCCAGGGGCCCCGGACAGCCCCAGCATTTT.

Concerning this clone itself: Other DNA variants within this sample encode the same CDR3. Here the CDR3 DNA reads TGTGCCAGCAGGAGTACCGGGGAGCTGTTTTTT. Protein sequence: CASRSTGELFF. The V and J genes are TRBV6-5 and TRBJ2-2; no firm D call. This CDR3 has 11 residues. CDR1 and CDR2 (germline): MNHEY, SVGAGI. V lost 6 bases and J 5 bases, leaving 4 bases between the germline ends.

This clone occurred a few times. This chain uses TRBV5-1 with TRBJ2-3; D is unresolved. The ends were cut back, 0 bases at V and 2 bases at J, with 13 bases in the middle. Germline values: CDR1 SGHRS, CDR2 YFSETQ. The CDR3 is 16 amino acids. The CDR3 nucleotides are TGCGCCAGCAGCTTGGCGGTAGCCGATGTCACAGATACGCAGTATTTT. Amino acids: CASSLAVADVTDTQYF.

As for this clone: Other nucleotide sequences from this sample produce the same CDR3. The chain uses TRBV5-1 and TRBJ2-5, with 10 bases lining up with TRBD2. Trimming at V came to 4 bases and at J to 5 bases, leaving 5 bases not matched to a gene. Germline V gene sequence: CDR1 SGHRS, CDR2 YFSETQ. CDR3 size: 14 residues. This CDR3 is CASSSGGAGETQYF. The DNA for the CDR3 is TGCGCCAGCAGCAGCGGGGGGGCCGGGGAGACCCAGTACTTC.

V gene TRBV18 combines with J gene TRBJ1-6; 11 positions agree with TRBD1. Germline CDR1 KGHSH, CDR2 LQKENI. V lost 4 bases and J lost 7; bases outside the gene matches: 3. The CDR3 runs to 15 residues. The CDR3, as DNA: TGTGCCAGCTCACGGACAGGGGGCGAGAATTCACCCCTCCACTTT. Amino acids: CASSRTGGENSPLHF.

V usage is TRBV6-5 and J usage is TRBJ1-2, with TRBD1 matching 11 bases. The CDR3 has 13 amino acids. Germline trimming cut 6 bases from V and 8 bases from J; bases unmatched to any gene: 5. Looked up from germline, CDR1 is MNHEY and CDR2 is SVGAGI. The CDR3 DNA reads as TGTGCCAGCAGCCCGGACAGGGGGCAAGGCTACACCTTC. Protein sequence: CASSPDRGQGYTF.

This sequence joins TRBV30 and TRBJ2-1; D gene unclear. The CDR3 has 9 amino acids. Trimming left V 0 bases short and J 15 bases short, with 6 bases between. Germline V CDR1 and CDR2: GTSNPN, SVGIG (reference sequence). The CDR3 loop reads CAWSVCRFF. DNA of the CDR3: TGTGCCTGGAGTGTTTGTCGGTTCTTC.

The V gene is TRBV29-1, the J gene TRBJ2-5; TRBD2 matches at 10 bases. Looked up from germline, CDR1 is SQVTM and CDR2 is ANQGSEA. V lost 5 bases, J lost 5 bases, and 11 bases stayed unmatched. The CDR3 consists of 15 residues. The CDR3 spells CSVFRSGGASETQYF. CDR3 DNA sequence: TGCAGCGTTTTCAGAAGCGGGGGGGCCTCGGAGACCCAGTACTTC.

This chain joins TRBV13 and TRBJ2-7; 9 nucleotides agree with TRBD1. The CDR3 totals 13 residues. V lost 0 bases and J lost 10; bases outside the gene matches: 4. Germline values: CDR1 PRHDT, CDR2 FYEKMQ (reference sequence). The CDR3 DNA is TGTGCCAGCAGCTTAGGACAGGGGGCCGTTCAGTACTTC. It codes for CASSLGQGAVQYF.

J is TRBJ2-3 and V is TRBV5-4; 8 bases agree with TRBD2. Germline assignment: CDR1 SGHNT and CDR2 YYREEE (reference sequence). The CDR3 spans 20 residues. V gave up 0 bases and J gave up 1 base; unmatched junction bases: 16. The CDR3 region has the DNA TGTGCCAGCAGCTTGGGGGGGTACAGCGGGAGTCGCTATGGCACAGATACGCAGTATTTT. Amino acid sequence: CASSLGGYSGSRYGTDTQYF.

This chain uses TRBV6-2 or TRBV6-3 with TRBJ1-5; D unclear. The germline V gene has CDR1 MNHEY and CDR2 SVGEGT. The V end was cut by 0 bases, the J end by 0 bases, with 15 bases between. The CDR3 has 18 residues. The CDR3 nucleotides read TGTGCCAGCAGTTACTCGATGGGTACGGGGTCTAGCAATCAGCCCCAGCATTTT. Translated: CASSYSMGTGSSNQPQHF.

The CDR3, as DNA: TGTGCCAGCTCACCTGGGACAGTTTCCAATCAGCCCCAGCATTTT. Encoded protein: CASSPGTVSNQPQHF. The chain has TRBV18 and TRBJ1-5, with 7 bases matching TRBD1. Unmatched junction bases numbered 5, after V lost 3 bases and J lost 3 bases. Germline loops: CDR1 KGHSH, CDR2 LQKENI. There are 15 residues in the CDR3.

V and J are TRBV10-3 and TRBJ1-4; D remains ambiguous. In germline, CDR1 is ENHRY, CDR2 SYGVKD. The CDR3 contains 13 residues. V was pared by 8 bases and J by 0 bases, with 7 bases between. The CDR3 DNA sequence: TGTGCCATCCACGGAGCAACTAATGAAAAACTGTTTTTT. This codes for CAIHGATNEKLFF.

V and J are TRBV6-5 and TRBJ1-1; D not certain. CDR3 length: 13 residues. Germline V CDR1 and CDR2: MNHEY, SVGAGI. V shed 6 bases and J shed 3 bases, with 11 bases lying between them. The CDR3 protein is CASSRVKHTEAFF. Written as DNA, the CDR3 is TGTGCCAGCAGCCGCGTAAAGCACACTGAAGCTTTCTTT.

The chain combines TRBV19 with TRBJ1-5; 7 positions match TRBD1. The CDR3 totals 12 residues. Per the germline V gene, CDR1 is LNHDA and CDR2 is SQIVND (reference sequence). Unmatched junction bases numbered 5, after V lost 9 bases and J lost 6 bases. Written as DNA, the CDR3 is TGTGCCAGCAGACAGGGCGGTCAGCCCCAGCATTTT. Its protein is CASRQGGQPQHF.

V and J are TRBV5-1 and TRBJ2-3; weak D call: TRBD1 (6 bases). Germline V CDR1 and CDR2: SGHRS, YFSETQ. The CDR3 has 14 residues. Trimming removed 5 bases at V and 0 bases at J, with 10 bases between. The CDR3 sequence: CASRSGDSTDTQYF. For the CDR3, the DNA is TGCGCCAGCAGATCAGGGGATAGCACAGATACGCAGTATTTT.

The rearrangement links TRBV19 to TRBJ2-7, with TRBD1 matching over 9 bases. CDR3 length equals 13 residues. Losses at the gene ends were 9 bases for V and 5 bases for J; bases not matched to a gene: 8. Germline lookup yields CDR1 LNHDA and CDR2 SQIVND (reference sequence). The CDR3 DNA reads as TGTGCCAGCAGCCTGGACAGGGGACACGAGCAGTACTTC. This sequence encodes CASSLDRGHEQYF.

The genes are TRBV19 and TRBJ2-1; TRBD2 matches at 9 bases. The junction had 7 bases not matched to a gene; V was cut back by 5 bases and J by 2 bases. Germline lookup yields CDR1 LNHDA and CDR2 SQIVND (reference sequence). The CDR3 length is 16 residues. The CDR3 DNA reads TGTGCCAGTAGTCTCCAGACTAGCGGACCCTACAATGAGCAGTTCTTC. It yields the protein CASSLQTSGPYNEQFF.

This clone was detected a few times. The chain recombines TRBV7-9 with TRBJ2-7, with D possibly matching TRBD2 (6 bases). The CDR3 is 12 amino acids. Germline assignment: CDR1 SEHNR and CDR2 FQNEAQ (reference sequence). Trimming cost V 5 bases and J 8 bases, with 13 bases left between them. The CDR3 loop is CASSRGKGKQYF. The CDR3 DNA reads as TGTGCCAGCAGCCGGGGGAAGGGAAAGCAGTACTTC. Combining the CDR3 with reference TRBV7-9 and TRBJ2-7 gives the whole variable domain DTGVSQNPRHKITKRGQNVTFRCDPISEHNRLYWYRQTLGQGPEFLTYFQNEAQLEKSRLLSDRFSAERPKGSFSTLEIQRTEQGDSAMYLCASSRGKGKQYFGPGTRLTVT.

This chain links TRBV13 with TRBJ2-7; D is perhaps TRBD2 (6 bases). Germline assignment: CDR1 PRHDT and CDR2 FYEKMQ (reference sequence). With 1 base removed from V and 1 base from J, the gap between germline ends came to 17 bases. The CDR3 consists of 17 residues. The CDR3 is CASSLEGLVGGSYEQYF. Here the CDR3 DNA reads TGTGCCAGCAGCTTAGAGGGATTAGTAGGAGGGTCCTACGAGCAGTACTTC.

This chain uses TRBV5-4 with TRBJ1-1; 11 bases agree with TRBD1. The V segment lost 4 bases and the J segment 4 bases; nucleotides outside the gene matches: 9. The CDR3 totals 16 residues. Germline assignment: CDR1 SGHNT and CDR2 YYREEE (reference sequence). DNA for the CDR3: TGTGCCAGCAGCCCGGGGACAGGGGGGGTTGTCACTGAAGCTTTCTTT. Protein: CASSPGTGGVVTEAFF.

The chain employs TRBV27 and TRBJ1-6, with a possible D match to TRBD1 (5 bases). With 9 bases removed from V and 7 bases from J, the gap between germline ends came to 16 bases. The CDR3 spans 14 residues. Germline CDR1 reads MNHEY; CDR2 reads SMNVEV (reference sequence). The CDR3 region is CASKRTQENSPLHF. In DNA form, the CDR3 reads TGTGCCAGTAAGAGGACACAAGAAAATTCACCCCTCCACTTT.